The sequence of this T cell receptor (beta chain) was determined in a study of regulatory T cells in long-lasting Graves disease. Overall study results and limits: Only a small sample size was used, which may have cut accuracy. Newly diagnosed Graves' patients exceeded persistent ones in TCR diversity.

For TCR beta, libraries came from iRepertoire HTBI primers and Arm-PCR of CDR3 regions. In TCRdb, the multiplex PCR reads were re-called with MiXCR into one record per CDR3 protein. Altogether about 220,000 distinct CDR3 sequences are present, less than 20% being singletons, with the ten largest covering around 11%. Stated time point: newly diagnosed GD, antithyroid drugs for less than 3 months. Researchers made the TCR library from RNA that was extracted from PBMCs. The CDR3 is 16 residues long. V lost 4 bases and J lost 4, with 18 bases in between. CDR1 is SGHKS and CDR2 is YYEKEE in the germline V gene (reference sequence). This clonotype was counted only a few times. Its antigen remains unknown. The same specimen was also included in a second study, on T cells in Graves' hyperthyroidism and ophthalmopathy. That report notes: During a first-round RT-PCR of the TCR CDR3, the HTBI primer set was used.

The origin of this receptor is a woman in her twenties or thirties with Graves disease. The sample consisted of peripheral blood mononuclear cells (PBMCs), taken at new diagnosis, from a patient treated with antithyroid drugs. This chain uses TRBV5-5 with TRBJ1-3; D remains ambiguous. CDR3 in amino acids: CASSPSGVAVGNTIYF. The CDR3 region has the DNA TGTGCCAGCAGCCCCTCAGGTGTAGCGGTCGGAAACACCATATATTTT.